Presented here are 8 T cell receptor beta chains from one specimen sequenced in a study of cytomegalovirus exposure and HLA in healthy donors. 13 Jbeta primers and 60 Vbeta primers were used for the PCR. Measured with immunoSEQ multiplex PCR; TCRdb has only the in-frame clones, and not every one. The sample holds some 110,000 clones; over 75% are singletons and the top ten take roughly 5.9%. Sequencing input: PBMCs. The receptors come from a man in his sixties in good health and CMV-seropositive.

This chain joins TRBV6-5 and TRBJ1-5, with 8 bases identical to TRBD1. Germline loops: CDR1 MNHEY, CDR2 SVGAGI. The CDR3 totals 13 residues. V dropped 10 bases and J dropped 6; count of bases not matched to a gene: 8. Written as DNA, the CDR3 is TGTGCCACCGCGGACAGGGAGGTTCAGCCCCAGCATTTT. This sequence encodes CATADREVQPQHF.

This clone has a handful of counts. V usage is TRBV5-4 and J usage is TRBJ1-1; TRBD1 matches 7 bases. The CDR3 covers 15 residues. Germline trimming cut 4 bases from V and 6 bases from J; bases unmatched to any gene: 12. The germline V gene encodes CDR1 SGHNT and CDR2 YYREEE (reference sequence). CDR3 sequence reads: CASSTPTGTGAEAFF. The CDR3 DNA sequence: TGTGCCAGCAGCACCCCGACAGGGACCGGCGCTGAAGCTTTCTTT.

The J gene is TRBJ1-6, the V gene TRBV2, with 7 bases aligning to TRBD1. This CDR3 contains 15 residues. Germline V gene lookup returns CDR1 SNHLY and CDR2 FYNNEI. V shed 7 bases and J 7 bases; nucleotides not matched to a gene: 10. For the CDR3, the DNA is TGTGCCAGCACTTCGGAGACAGGGTCAAATTCACCCCTCCACTTT. It specifies CASTSETGSNSPLHF.

The gene calls are TRBV5-1 and TRBJ2-2, with 13 bases matching TRBD2. The CDR3 has 19 residues. J was trimmed by 1 base and V by 0 bases; bases with no gene match: 6. In germline, CDR1 is SGHRS, CDR2 YFSETQ. Here the CDR3 DNA reads TGCGCCAGCAGCTTGGTAGCACTAGCGGGGGGGAAGAACACCGGGGAGCTGTTTTTT. Amino acid sequence: CASSLVALAGGKNTGELFF.

This chain joins TRBV14 and TRBJ1-1; D is undetermined. Germline V gene sequence: CDR1 SGHDN, CDR2 FVKESK. This CDR3 is built from 14 residues. V was clipped by 3 bases and J by 0 bases, with 8 bases between them. The CDR3: CASSQSAVNTEAFF. CDR3 coding DNA: TGTGCCAGCAGCCAGTCGGCGGTGAACACTGAAGCTTTCTTT.

V gene TRBV6-1 combines with J gene TRBJ1-5; TRBD1 agrees at 7 bases. The CDR3 is made up of 19 amino acids. With 4 bases clipped from V and 0 bases from J, the junction kept 15 bases outside the gene matches. From germline, CDR1 is MNHNS and CDR2 SASEGT. The CDR3 spells CASSGGLSGGSDSNQPQHF. The DNA for the CDR3 is TGTGCCAGCAGTGGGGGTCTCTCAGGGGGGTCTGATAGCAATCAGCCCCAGCATTTT.

As for this clone: An end of the junction differs from the germline gene, which may be a read error. The rearrangement joins TRBV7-2 to TRBJ2-7, with 9 bases identical to TRBD2. The CDR3 length is 16 residues. Per the germline V gene, CDR1 is SGHTA and CDR2 is FQGNSA. This CDR3 is CASSLVGSGGSYEQCF. The CDR3, as DNA: TGTGCCAGCAGCTTAGTGGGCAGCGGGGGGTCGTACGAGCAGTGCTTC.

The J gene is TRBJ2-5, the V gene TRBV4-1; D is undetermined. Germline values: CDR1 MGHRA, CDR2 YSYEKL. This CDR3 has 13 residues. V dropped 1 base and J dropped 2 bases, with 5 bases sitting between them. The CDR3, as DNA: TGCGCCAGCAGCCAAGCAGTACAAGAGACCCAGTACTTC. It codes for CASSQAVQETQYF.